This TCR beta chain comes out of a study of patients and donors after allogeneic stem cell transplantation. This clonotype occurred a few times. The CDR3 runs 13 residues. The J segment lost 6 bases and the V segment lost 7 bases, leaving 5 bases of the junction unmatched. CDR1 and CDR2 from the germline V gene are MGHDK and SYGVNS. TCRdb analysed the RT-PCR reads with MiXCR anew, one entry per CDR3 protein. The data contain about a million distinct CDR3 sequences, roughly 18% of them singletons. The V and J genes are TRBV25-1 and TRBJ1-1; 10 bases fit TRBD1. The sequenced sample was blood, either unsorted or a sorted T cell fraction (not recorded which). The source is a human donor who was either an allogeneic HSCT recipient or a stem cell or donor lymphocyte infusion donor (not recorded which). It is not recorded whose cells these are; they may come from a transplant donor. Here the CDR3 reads CASTDRGLSEAFF. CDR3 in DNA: TGTGCCAGCACTGACAGGGGGCTCTCTGAAGCTTTCTTT.